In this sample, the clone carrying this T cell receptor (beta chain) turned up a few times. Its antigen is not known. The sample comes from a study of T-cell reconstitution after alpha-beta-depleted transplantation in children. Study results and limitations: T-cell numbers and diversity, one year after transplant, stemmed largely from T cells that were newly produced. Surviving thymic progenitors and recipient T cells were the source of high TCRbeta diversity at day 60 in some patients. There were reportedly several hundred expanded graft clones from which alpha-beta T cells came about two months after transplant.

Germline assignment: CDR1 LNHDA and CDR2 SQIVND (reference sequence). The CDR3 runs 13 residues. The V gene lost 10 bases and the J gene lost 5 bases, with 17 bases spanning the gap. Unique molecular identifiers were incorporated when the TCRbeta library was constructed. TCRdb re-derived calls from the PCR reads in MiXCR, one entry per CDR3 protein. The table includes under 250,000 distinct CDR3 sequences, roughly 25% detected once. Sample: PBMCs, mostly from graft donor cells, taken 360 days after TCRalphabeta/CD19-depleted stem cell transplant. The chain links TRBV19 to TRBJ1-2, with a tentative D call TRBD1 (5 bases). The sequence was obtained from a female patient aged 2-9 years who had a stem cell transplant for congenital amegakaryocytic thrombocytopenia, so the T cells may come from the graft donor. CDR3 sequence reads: CATRNGGLYGYTF. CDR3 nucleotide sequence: TGTGCCACTAGGAATGGGGGATTGTATGGCTACACCTTC. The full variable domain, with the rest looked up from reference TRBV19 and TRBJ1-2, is DGGITQSPKYLFRKEGQNVTLSCEQNLNHDAMYWYRQDPGQGLRLIYYSQIVNDFQKGDIAEGYSVSREKKESFPLTVTSAQKNPTAFYLCATRNGGLYGYTFGSGTRLTVV.